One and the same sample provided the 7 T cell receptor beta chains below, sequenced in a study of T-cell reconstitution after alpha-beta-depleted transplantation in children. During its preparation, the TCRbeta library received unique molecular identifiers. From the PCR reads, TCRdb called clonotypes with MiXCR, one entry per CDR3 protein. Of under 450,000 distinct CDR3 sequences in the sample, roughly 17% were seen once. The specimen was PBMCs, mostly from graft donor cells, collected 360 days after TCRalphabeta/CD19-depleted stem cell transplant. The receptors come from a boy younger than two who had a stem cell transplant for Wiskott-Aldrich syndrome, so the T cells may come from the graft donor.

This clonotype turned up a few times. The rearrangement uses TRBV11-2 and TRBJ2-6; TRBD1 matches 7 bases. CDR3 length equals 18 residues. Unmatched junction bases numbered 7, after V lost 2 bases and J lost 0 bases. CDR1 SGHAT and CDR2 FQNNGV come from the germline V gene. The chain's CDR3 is CASSLRGTASSGANVLTF. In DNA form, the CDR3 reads TGTGCCAGCAGCTTAAGGGGGACAGCGAGCTCTGGGGCCAACGTCCTGACTTTC.

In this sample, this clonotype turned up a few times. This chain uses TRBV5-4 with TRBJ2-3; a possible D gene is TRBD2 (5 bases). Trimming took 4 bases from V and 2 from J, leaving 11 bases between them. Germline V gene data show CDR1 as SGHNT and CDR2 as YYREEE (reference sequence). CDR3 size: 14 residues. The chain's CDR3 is CASSTTRNTDTQYF. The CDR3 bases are TGTGCCAGCAGCACCACTAGGAACACAGATACGCAGTATTTT.

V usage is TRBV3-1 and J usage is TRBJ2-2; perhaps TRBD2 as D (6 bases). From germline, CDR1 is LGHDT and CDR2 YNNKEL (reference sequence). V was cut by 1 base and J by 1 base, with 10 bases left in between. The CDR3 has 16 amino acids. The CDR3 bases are TGTGCCAGCAGCCAAGGGGACGGGGGGAACACCGGGGAGCTGTTTTTT. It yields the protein CASSQGDGGNTGELFF.

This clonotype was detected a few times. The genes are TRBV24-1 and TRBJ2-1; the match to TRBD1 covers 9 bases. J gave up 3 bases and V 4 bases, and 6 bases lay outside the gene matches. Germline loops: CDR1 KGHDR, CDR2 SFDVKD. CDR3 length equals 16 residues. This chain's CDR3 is CATSDSDRGSYNEQFF. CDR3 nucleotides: TGTGCCACCAGTGACTCGGACAGGGGAAGCTACAATGAGCAGTTCTTC.

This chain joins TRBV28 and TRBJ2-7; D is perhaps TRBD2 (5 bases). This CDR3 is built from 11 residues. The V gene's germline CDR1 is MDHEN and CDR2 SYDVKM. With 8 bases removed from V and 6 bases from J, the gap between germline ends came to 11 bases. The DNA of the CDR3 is TGTGCCAGCGTAGCGAGGCGCGAGCAGTACTTC. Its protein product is CASVARREQYF.

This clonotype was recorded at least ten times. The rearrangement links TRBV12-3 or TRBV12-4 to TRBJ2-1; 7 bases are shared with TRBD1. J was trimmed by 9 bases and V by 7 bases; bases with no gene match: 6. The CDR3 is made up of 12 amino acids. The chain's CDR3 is CASNLSGGEQFF. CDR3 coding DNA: TGTGCCAGCAACCTATCAGGGGGTGAGCAGTTCTTC.

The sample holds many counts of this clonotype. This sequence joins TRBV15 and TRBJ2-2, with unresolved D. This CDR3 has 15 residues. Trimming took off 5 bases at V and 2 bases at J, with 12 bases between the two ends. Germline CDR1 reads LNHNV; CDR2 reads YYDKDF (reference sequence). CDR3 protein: CATSSGDLNTGELFF. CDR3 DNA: TGTGCCACCAGCTCCGGTGACCTAAACACCGGGGAGCTGTTTTTT.